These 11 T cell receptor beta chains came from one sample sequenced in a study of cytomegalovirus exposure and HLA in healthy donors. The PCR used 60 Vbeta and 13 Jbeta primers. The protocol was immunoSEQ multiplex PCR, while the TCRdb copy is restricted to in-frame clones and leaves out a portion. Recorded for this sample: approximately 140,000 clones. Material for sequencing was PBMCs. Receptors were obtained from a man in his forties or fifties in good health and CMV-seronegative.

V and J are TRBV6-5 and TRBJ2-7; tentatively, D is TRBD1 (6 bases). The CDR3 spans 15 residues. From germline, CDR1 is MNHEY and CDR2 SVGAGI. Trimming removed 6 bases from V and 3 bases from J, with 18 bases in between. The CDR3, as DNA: TGTGCCAGCAGCCCCACCGGGACATCTTTCTACGAGCAGTACTTC. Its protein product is CASSPTGTSFYEQYF.

The CDR3 sequence: CASSRRGQSSYEQYF. CDR3 DNA: TGTGCCAGCAGCCGCAGGGGTCAATCCTCCTACGAGCAGTACTTC. The chain employs TRBV5-6 and TRBJ2-7; D might be TRBD1 (6 bases). With 4 bases removed from V and 0 bases from J, the gap between germline ends came to 14 bases. CDR3 length: 15 amino acids. Germline V gene lookup returns CDR1 SGHDT and CDR2 YYEEEE.

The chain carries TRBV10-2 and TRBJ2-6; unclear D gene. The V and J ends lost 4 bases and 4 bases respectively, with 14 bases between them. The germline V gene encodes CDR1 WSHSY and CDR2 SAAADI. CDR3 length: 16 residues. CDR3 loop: CASSASRVEGANVLTF. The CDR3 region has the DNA TGCGCCAGCAGTGCCTCTCGGGTGGAGGGGGCCAACGTCCTGACTTTC.

The CDR3 nucleotides are TGTGCCAGCAGTCGCGACAGGGGGGGCAATCAGCCCCAGCATTTT. Its protein product is CASSRDRGGNQPQHF. The V call is TRBV6-1, the J call TRBJ1-5; 9 nucleotides match TRBD1. The CDR3 sequence is 15 residues long. The V gene end was trimmed by 5 bases and the J gene end by 2 bases; junction bases not matched to a gene: 4. Germline CDR1 reads MNHNS; CDR2 reads SASEGT.

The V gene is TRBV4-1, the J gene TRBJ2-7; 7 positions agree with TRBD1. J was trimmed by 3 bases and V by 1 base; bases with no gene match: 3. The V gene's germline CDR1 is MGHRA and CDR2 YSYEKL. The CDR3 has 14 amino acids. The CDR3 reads CASSQVRDSYEQYF. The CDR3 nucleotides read TGCGCCAGCAGCCAAGTTCGGGACAGCTACGAGCAGTACTTC.

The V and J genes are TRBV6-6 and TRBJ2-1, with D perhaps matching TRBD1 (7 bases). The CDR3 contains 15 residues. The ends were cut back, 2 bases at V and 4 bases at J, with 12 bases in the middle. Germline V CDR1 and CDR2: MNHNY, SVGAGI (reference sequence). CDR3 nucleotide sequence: TGTGCCAGCAGTTACGGGCAGGGGGGTTACAATGAGCAGTTCTTC. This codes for CASSYGQGGYNEQFF.

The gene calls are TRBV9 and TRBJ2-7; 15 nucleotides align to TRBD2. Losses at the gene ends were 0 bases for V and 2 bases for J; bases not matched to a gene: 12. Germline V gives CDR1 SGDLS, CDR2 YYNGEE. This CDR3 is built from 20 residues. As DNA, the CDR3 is TGTGCCAGCAGCGTAGCTCCGGGACTAGCGGGGGGAGTCTCTCCCTACGAGCAGTACTTC. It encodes CASSVAPGLAGGVSPYEQYF.

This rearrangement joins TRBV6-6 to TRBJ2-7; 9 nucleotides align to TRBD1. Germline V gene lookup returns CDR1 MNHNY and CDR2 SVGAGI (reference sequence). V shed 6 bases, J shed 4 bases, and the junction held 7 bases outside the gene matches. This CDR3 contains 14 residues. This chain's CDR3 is CASRAGTGLYEQYF. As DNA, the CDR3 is TGTGCCAGCAGGGCCGGGACAGGGCTGTACGAGCAGTACTTC.

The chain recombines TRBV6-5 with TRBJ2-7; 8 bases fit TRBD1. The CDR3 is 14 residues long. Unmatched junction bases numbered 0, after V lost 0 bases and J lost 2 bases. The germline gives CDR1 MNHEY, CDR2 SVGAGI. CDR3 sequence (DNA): TGTGCCAGCAGTTACTCGGACAGGGCCTACGAGCAGTACTTC. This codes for CASSYSDRAYEQYF.

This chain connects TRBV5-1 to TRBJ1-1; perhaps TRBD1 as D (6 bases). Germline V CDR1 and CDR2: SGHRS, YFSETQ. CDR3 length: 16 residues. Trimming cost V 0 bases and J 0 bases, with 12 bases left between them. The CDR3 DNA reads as TGCGCCAGCAGCTTGGTCCAGGGGTCGATGAACACTGAAGCTTTCTTT. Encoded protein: CASSLVQGSMNTEAFF. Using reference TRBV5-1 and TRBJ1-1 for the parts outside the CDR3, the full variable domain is KAGVTQTPRYLIKTRGQQVTLSCSPISGHRSVSWYQQTPGQGLQFLFEYFSETQRNKGNFPGRFSGRQFSNSRSEMNVSTLELGDSALYLCASSLVQGSMNTEAFFGQGTRLTVV.

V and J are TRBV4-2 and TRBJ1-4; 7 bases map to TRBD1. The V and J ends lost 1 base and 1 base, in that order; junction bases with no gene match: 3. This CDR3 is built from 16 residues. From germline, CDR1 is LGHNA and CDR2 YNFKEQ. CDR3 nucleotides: TGTGCCAGCAGCCAAGCCAGACAGGGAACTAATGAAAAACTGTTTTTT. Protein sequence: CASSQARQGTNEKLFF.